The 13 T cell receptor beta chains below come from one sample, sequenced in a study of blood T cell repertoires in COVID-19. Using immunoSEQ multiplex PCR, the repertoire was profiled, and TCRdb retains in-frame clones only, with some absent. This table holds 15,000 to 20,000 clones, about 87% found once. The sequenced sample was PBMCs or T cells enriched from blood (not recorded which). These receptor sequences come from a woman in her thirties who had recovered from COVID-19.

This clone was counted between two and nine times. The chain employs TRBV11-2 and TRBJ2-7; D is uncertain. CDR3 length equals 12 residues. The V and J ends lost 0 bases and 6 bases respectively, with 6 bases between them. CDR1 and CDR2 (germline): SGHAT, FQNNGV. CDR3 loop: CASSLDSSEQYF. In nucleotides, the CDR3 is TGTGCCAGCAGCTTAGATAGTAGCGAGCAGTACTTC.

The table lists this clone with a few counts. This rearrangement joins TRBV2 to TRBJ2-5, with D uncertain. Germline CDR1 is SNHLY and CDR2 is FYNNEI. The CDR3 loop spans 13 amino acids. Trimming pared 6 bases from V and 2 bases from J, leaving 10 bases between. In nucleotides, the CDR3 is TGTGCCAGCAGAGTTGAACAGCAAGAGACCCAGTACTTC. Its translation: CASRVEQQETQYF.

This CDR3 is CATSDPGQGLHEQYF. Written as DNA, the CDR3 is TGTGCCACCAGTGATCCGGGACAGGGGCTCCACGAGCAGTACTTC. This chain links TRBV24-1 with TRBJ2-7, with TRBD1 identical over 10 bases. J was trimmed by 5 bases and V by 3 bases; bases with no gene match: 6. Germline CDR1 is KGHDR and CDR2 is SFDVKD. The CDR3 loop spans 15 amino acids.

V usage is TRBV5-1 and J usage is TRBJ2-1; 13 bases fit TRBD2. The trim removed 4 bases at V and 10 bases at J, leaving 5 bases unmatched. The CDR3 contains 14 residues. Germline loops: CDR1 SGHRS, CDR2 YFSETQ. CDR3: CASSPTSGGTEQFF. DNA of the CDR3: TGCGCCAGCAGCCCGACTAGCGGGGGGACAGAGCAGTTCTTC.

The rearrangement uses TRBV5-4 and TRBJ2-1; 9 bases align to TRBD2. This CDR3 has 13 residues. V lost 5 bases, J lost 4 bases, and 1 base stayed unmatched. Germline V lookup: CDR1 SGHNT, CDR2 YYREEE (reference sequence). The CDR3 DNA reads as TGTGCCAGCAGGCGGGGGGGATACAATGAGCAGTTCTTC. It encodes CASRRGGYNEQFF.

This clone was found once. The chain is built from TRBV6-5 and TRBJ1-1; D may be TRBD1 (6 bases). Trimming stripped 5 bases from V and 6 bases from J, with 16 bases between. The CDR3 runs to 14 residues. The germline gives CDR1 MNHEY, CDR2 SVGAGI. The CDR3 here is CASSQMSGVAEAFF. DNA for the CDR3: TGTGCCAGCAGTCAAATGTCAGGGGTGGCTGAAGCTTTCTTT.

The chain has TRBV29-1 and TRBJ1-2; TRBD1 aligns across 7 bases. The junction had 3 bases not matched to a gene; V was cut back by 6 bases and J by 2 bases. CDR3 length equals 12 residues. The germline gives CDR1 SQVTM, CDR2 ANQGSEA. This chain's CDR3 is CSVQTGNYGYTF. The CDR3 region has the DNA TGCAGCGTACAGACAGGGAACTATGGCTACACCTTC. The variable domain in full, with the rest retrieved from reference TRBV29-1 and TRBJ1-2, is SAVISQKPSRDICQRGTSLTIQCQVDSQVTMMFWYRQQPGQSLTLIATANQGSEATYESGFVIDKFPISRPNLTFSTLTVSNMSPEDSSIYLCSVQTGNYGYTFGSGTRLTVV.

This clone was observed a handful of times. This chain joins TRBV30 and TRBJ1-2; tentatively, D is TRBD1 (5 bases). The CDR3 totals 14 residues. V was pared by 2 bases and J by 0 bases, with 10 bases between. Per germline, CDR1 GTSNPN and CDR2 SVGIG (reference sequence). CDR3 sequence (DNA): TGTGCCTGGAGTCCCGACAGTACTAACTATGGCTACACCTTC. This translates into CAWSPDSTNYGYTF.

The V and J genes are TRBV21-1 and TRBJ1-2. TRBV21-1 is labeled a pseudogene. The CDR3 loop spans 16 amino acids. The DNA of the CDR3 is TGTGCCAGCAGCGCTAAATTGACCGGGAGAAACTATGGCTACACCTTC. Translating gives CASSAKLTGRNYGYTF.

This chain joins TRBV11-2 and TRBJ2-5; 9 bases line up with TRBD1. This CDR3 spans 18 amino acids. In germline, CDR1 is SGHAT, CDR2 FQNNGV. V lost 6 bases, J lost 3 bases, and 17 bases stayed unmatched. CDR3 amino acids: CASSQPPGQGTPEETQYF. CDR3 coding DNA: TGTGCCAGCAGTCAACCTCCGGGACAGGGTACACCTGAAGAGACCCAGTACTTC.

This chain connects TRBV7-2 to TRBJ2-1; a possible D gene is TRBD1 (7 bases). The germline V gene has CDR1 SGHTA and CDR2 FQGNSA. The ends were cut back, 3 bases at V and 6 bases at J, with 9 bases in the middle. The CDR3 spans 13 residues. The CDR3 nucleotides read TGTGCCAGCAGCTTCCAGGGGGGCAATGAGCAGTTCTTC. Translating it yields CASSFQGGNEQFF.

The chain combines TRBV7-9 with TRBJ1-3, with no clear D. Deletions cut 5 bases from V and 11 bases from J, with 16 bases between. This CDR3 has 13 amino acids. CDR1 is SEHNR and CDR2 is FQNEAQ in the germline V gene (reference sequence). As DNA, the CDR3 is TGTGCCAGCAGCCCTCGGGATCCAGTTGCCATATATTTT. This encodes CASSPRDPVAIYF.

The V gene is TRBV7-2, the J gene TRBJ2-7; perhaps TRBD1 as D (6 bases). The CDR3 is made up of 16 amino acids. V dropped 4 bases and J dropped 4 bases, with 20 bases sitting between them. Per germline, CDR1 SGHTA and CDR2 FQGNSA. The CDR3 sequence: CASSSKWDMFRYEQYF. The CDR3 nucleotides are TGTGCCAGCAGCTCGAAATGGGACATGTTTAGGTACGAGCAGTACTTC.